Listed here are 19 T cell receptor beta chains from one sample, sequenced in a study of response to subunit inactivated influenza vaccine. TCRdb fed the RT-PCR reads into MiXCR, producing one record per CDR3 protein. The data hold 800,000 to 1,000,000 distinct CDR3 sequences, with roughly 20% observed a single time. Sequencing used PBMCs from blood, obtained around 5 days after vaccination. Receptors were obtained from a man aged 50 to 59 who received an inactivated influenza vaccine.

The table lists this clonotype with many counts. The chain joins TRBV14 to TRBJ2-3, with D possibly matching TRBD2 (5 bases). Trimming pared 3 bases from V and 6 bases from J, leaving 16 bases between. This CDR3 region has 15 residues. Germline V CDR1 and CDR2: SGHDN, FVKESK. The CDR3 is CASSHPIPEGDTQYF. The CDR3 DNA follows: TGTGCCAGCAGCCATCCCATACCCGAGGGTGATACGCAGTATTTT.

This clonotype showed up many times. The chain carries TRBV20-1 and TRBJ1-1; 10 nucleotides match TRBD1. The trim removed 6 bases at V and 3 bases at J, leaving 1 base unmatched. CDR1 is DFQATT and CDR2 is SNEGSKA in the germline V gene (reference sequence). This CDR3 spans 12 amino acids. CDR3 sequence reads: CSAGQGHTEAFF. In nucleotides, the CDR3 is TGCAGTGCGGGACAGGGGCACACTGAAGCTTTCTTT.

V usage is TRBV11-2 and J usage is TRBJ2-7; 9 bases line up with TRBD2. Looked up from germline, CDR1 is SGHAT and CDR2 is FQNNGV. CDR3 size: 14 residues. J was trimmed by 9 bases and V by 1 base; bases with no gene match: 7. As DNA, the CDR3 is TGTGCCAGCAGCTTAGTTCGGACTAGCGTCTGGCAGTACTTC. Translation gives CASSLVRTSVWQYF. The whole variable domain, filled in from reference TRBV11-2 and TRBJ2-7, reads EAGVAQSPRYKIIEKRQSVAFWCNPISGHATLYWYQQILGQGPKLLIQFQNNGVVDDSQLPKDRFSAERLKGVDSTLKIQPAKLEDSAVYLCASSLVRTSVWQYFGPGTRLTVT.

This clonotype was observed a few times. The gene calls are TRBV20-1 and TRBJ2-6; D is undetermined. Between the trimmed V and J ends, which lost 2 bases and 0 bases, there was a span of 5 bases. CDR3 length: 14 residues. Looked up from germline, CDR1 is DFQATT and CDR2 is SNEGSKA (reference sequence). The chain's CDR3 is CSARMASGANVLTF. The CDR3 coding sequence is TGCAGTGCTAGAATGGCCTCTGGGGCCAACGTCCTGACTTTC.

V gene TRBV12-3 or TRBV12-4 combines with J gene TRBJ2-7; 10 bases are shared with TRBD1. This CDR3 comprises 15 residues. V lost 6 bases to trimming and J lost 3 bases; unmatched junction nucleotides: 8. The CDR3 protein is CASRVGTGVFYEQYF. CDR3 in DNA: TGTGCCAGCAGGGTCGGGACAGGGGTCTTCTACGAGCAGTACTTC.

This clonotype was counted a few times. This rearrangement joins TRBV28 to TRBJ1-2; no clear D. V was shortened by 6 bases and J by 0 bases, with 5 bases between the two germline ends. Germline V gene sequence: CDR1 MDHEN, CDR2 SYDVKM. The CDR3 extends over 12 amino acids. DNA for the CDR3: TGTGCCAGCAGGGATACTAACTATGGCTACACCTTC. Protein: CASRDTNYGYTF.

The CDR3 DNA reads TGTGCCAGCCACCGGGGGACTAATGAAAAACTGTTTTTT. Translation: CASHRGTNEKLFF. The chain uses TRBV12-3 or TRBV12-4 and TRBJ1-4, with D perhaps TRBD1 (5 bases). Trimming removed 8 bases from V and 2 bases from J, with 9 bases in between. The CDR3 has 13 residues.

This clonotype has more than one count but fewer than ten. The chain carries TRBV10-3 and TRBJ2-7, with D possibly being TRBD2 (6 bases). The germline CDR1 and CDR2 sequences are ENHRY and SYGVKD. Trimming cost V 2 bases and J 2 bases, with 13 bases left between them. CDR3 length: 15 amino acids. The CDR3 sequence: CAISEGDLLTYEQYF. The CDR3 DNA reads TGTGCCATCAGTGAGGGGGACTTACTAACCTACGAGCAGTACTTC.

This chain uses TRBV5-5 with TRBJ1-2; TRBD1 might be the D (5 bases). Germline V gene sequence: CDR1 SGHKS, CDR2 YYEKEE (reference sequence). V lost 7 bases and J lost 4, with 14 bases in between. The length of the CDR3 is 13 residues. The CDR3: CASGRDASYGYTF. In nucleotides, the CDR3 is TGTGCCAGCGGCAGGGATGCCTCCTATGGCTACACCTTC.

The chain combines TRBV7-2 with TRBJ2-5; the D gene could be TRBD1 or TRBD2 (6 bases each). Between the trimmed V and J ends, which lost 5 bases and 5 bases, there was a span of 18 bases. This CDR3 is built from 15 residues. Looked up from germline, CDR1 is SGHTA and CDR2 is FQGNSA. The CDR3 nucleotides are TGTGCCAGCAGCCAGGGGTTCGGGGGCAGGGAGACCCAGTACTTC. Translation: CASSQGFGGRETQYF.

CDR3 sequence reads: CASSLRQEGGTQYF. CDR3 coding DNA: TGTGCCAGCAGTTTACGACAGGAGGGGGGTACGCAGTATTTT. The rearrangement uses TRBV12-3 or TRBV12-4 and TRBJ2-3; perhaps D is TRBD1 or TRBD2 (6 bases each). V was clipped by 2 bases and J by 8 bases, with 14 bases between them. CDR3 length equals 14 residues.

This clonotype was seen more than once but under ten times. The chain couples TRBV6-5 to TRBJ1-2; 7 bases are a match to TRBD1. Per germline, CDR1 MNHEY and CDR2 SVGAGI. The CDR3 is made up of 17 amino acids. The V segment lost 4 bases and the J segment 3 bases; nucleotides outside the gene matches: 14. For the CDR3, the DNA is TGTGCCAGCAGTTTCCTTTCGACAGGGCCCGTCTACTATGGCTACACCTTC. It translates to CASSFLSTGPVYYGYTF.

This clonotype has ten or more counts. This rearrangement joins TRBV12-3 or TRBV12-4 to TRBJ1-6, with D possibly TRBD1 on 6 matching bases. V lost 6 bases to trimming and J lost 9 bases, with 15 bases between them. The CDR3 contains 14 residues. The CDR3 region has the DNA TGTGCCAGCAGGGGAGGGGGTGTTAGTTCACCCCTCCACTTT. Translation: CASRGGGVSSPLHF.

This clonotype has more than one count but fewer than ten. In DNA form, the CDR3 reads TGTGCCACCAGCAGAGCACGAGGGACCCAGACCCAGTACTTC. Encoded protein: CATSRARGTQTQYF. This chain uses TRBV15 with TRBJ2-5; D is perhaps TRBD1 or TRBD2 (5 bases each). From germline, CDR1 is LNHNV and CDR2 YYDKDF (reference sequence). V shed 1 base and J shed 6 bases, with 12 bases lying between them. The CDR3 length is 14 residues. The variable domain in full, with the rest retrieved from reference TRBV15 and TRBJ2-5, is DAMVIQNPRYQVTQFGKPVTLSCSQTLNHNVMYWYQQKSSQAPKLLFHYYDKDFNNEADTPDNFQSRRPNTSFCFLDIRSPGLGDTAMYLCATSRARGTQTQYFGPGTRLLVL.

The rearrangement uses TRBV12-3 or TRBV12-4 and TRBJ2-7; no reliable D call. The CDR3 totals 14 residues. The V and J ends lost 3 bases and 0 bases respectively, with 9 bases between them. The CDR3 region has the DNA TGTGCCAGCAGTTTCAGGCCTAGCTCCTACGAGCAGTACTTC. Protein: CASSFRPSSYEQYF.

This clonotype was seen a few times. The chain carries TRBV6-1 and TRBJ2-2; D unresolved. The V gene's germline CDR1 is MNHNS and CDR2 SASEGT. The CDR3 has 14 amino acids. The germline V and J ends were trimmed by 7 bases and 7 bases, with 16 bases remaining between them. CDR3 in amino acids: CASTRTPFDGELFF. CDR3 DNA sequence: TGTGCCAGCACTCGGACCCCTTTCGACGGGGAGCTGTTTTTT.

This clonotype showed up just a few times. The chain couples TRBV6-1 to TRBJ2-1; TRBD2 matches at 10 bases. The CDR3 is made up of 19 amino acids. V lost 7 bases, J lost 0 bases, and 15 bases stayed unmatched. Germline assignment: CDR1 MNHNS and CDR2 SASEGT. The CDR3 DNA reads as TGTGCCAGCACCATACTGCCCAGCGGGAGGGGGAGCTCCTACAATGAGCAGTTCTTC. Amino acids: CASTILPSGRGSSYNEQFF.

This clonotype was counted only a few times. The rearrangement uses TRBV24-1 and TRBJ2-1, with D unclear. With 4 bases removed from V and 6 bases from J, the gap between germline ends came to 9 bases. The CDR3 extends over 13 amino acids. The germline V gene has CDR1 KGHDR and CDR2 SFDVKD. The DNA of the CDR3 is TGTGCCACCAGTGACCCGCAAATCAATGAGCAGTTCTTC. Translating it yields CATSDPQINEQFF.

The sample holds a few counts of this clonotype. The V call is TRBV11-1, the J call TRBJ2-1; possibly TRBD2 for D (6 bases). The CDR3 covers 21 residues. The germline gives CDR1 SGHAT, CDR2 FQDESV (reference sequence). V lost 2 bases, J lost 3 bases, and 29 bases lay in between. CDR3 in DNA: TGTGCCAGCAGCTTACCTCCACCGGGACTGTTTATGTTAACCAGCTACAATGAGCAGTTCTTC. This encodes CASSLPPPGLFMLTSYNEQFF.